The sequence of this T cell receptor beta chain was determined in a study of response to subunit inactivated influenza vaccine. Broader study findings: Researchers suggested that each seasonal influenza vaccination recruits few new T cells.

With respect to this clonotype: Its antigen is not identified.

TCRdb redid the calling of the RT-PCR reads with MiXCR, one entry per CDR3 protein. Of approximately 290,000 distinct CDR3 sequences listed, roughly 20% are singletons. Germline CDR1 is SEHNR and CDR2 is FQNEAQ (reference sequence). CDR3 length equals 15 residues. The V segment lost 8 bases and the J segment 0 bases; nucleotides outside the gene matches: 5. The V gene is TRBV7-9, the J gene TRBJ2-1; 9 bases map to TRBD2. Sequenced here: PBMCs from blood, sampled less than 22 months after vaccination. The receptor was derived from a man in his fifties or sixties who received an inactivated influenza vaccine. CDR3 sequence reads: CASVGSGGSYNEQFF. The CDR3 bases are TGTGCCAGCGTGGGTAGCGGGGGCTCCTACAATGAGCAGTTCTTC.